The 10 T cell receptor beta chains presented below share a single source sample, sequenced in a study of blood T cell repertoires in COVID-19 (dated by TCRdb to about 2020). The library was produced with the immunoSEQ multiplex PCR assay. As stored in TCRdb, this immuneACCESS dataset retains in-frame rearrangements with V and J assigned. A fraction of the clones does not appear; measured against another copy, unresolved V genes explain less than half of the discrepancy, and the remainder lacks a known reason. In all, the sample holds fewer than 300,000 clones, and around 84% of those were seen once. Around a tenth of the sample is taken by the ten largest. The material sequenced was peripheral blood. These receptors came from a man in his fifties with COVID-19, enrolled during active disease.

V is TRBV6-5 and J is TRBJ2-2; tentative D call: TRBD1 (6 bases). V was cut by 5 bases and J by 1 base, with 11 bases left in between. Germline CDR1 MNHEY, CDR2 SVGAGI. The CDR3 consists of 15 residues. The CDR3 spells CASSRDNLNTGELFF. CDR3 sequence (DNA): TGTGCCAGCAGTCGGGACAACTTGAACACCGGGGAGCTGTTTTTT.

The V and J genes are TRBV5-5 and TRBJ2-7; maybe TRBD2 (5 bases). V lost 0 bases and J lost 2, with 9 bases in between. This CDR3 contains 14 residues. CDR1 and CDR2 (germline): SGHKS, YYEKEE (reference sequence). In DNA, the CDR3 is TGTGCCAGCAGCTTGGGAGGGAGCGCCTACGAGCAGTACTTC. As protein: CASSLGGSAYEQYF.

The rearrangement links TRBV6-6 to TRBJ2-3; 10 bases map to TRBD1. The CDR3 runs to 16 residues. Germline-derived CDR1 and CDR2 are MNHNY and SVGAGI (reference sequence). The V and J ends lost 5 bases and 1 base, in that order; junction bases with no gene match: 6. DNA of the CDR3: TGTGCCAGCAGTCGAATGGACAGGGGGGGCACAGATACGCAGTATTTT. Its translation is CASSRMDRGGTDTQYF.

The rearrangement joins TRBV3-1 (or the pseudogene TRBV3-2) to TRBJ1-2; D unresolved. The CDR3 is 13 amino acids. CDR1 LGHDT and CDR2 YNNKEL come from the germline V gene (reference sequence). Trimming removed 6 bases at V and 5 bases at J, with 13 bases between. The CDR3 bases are TGTGCCAGCAGGCAAATTGGGCAATATGGCTACACCTTC. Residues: CASRQIGQYGYTF.

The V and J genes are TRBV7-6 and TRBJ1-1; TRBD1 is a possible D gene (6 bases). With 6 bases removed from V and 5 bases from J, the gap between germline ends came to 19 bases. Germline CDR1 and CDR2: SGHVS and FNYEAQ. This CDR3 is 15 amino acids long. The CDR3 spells CASRHVETGLTEAFF. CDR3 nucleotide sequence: TGTGCCAGCAGGCACGTCGAAACAGGGCTTACTGAAGCTTTCTTT. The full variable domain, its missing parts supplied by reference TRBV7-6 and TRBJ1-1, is GAGVSQSPRYKVTKRGQDVALRCDPISGHVSLYWYRQALGQGPEFLTYFNYEAQQDKSGLPNDRFSAERPEGSISTLTIQRTEQRDSAMYRCASRHVETGLTEAFFGQGTRLTVV.

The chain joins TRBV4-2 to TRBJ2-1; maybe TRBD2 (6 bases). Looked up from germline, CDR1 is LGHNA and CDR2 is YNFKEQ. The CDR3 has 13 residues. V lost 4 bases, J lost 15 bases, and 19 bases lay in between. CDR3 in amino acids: CASSPPGVSIPFF. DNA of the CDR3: TGTGCCAGCAGCCCCCCGGGAGTGTCCATACCGTTCTTC.

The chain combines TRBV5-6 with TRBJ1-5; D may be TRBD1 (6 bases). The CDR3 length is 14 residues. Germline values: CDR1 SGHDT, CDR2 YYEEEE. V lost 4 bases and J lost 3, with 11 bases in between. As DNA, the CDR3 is TGTGCCAGCAGCGTCCAGGGGAACAATCAGCCCCAGCATTTT. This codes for CASSVQGNNQPQHF. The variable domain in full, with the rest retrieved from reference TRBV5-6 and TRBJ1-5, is DAGVTQSPTHLIKTRGQQVTLRCSPKSGHDTVSWYQQALGQGPQFIFQYYEEEERQRGNFPDRFSGHQFPNYSSELNVNALLLGDSALYLCASSVQGNNQPQHFGDGTRLSIL.

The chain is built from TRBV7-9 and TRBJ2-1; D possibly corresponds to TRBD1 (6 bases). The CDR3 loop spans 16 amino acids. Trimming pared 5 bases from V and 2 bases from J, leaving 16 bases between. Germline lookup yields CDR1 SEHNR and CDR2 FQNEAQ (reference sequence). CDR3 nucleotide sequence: TGTGCCAGCAGCCGTAATTCCGGGACACCCTACAATGAGCAGTTCTTC. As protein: CASSRNSGTPYNEQFF.

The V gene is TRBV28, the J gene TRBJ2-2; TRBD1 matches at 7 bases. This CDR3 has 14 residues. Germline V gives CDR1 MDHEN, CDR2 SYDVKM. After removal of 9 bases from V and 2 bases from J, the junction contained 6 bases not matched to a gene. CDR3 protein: CASSDRANTGELFF. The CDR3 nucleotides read TGTGCCAGTTCCGACAGGGCAAACACCGGGGAGCTGTTTTTT.

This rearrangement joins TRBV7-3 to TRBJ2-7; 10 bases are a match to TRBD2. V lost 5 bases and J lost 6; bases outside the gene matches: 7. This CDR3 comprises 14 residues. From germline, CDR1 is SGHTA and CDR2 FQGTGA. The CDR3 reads CASSIAGGPAEQYF. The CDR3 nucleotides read TGTGCCAGCAGCATAGCGGGGGGTCCCGCCGAGCAGTACTTC.